The T cell receptor (beta chain) under discussion was sequenced for a study of blood T cell repertoires in COVID-19. Generated by immunoSEQ multiplex PCR, the TCRdb table keeps only in-frame clones and is missing some. The sample lists fewer than 500,000 clones; 75% to 90% were seen once. Among Cohort 3 donors, those recovered had two negative PCRs, clearance, or symptom resolution. The germline gives CDR1 LGHDT, CDR2 YNNKEL (reference sequence). V lost 5 bases, J lost 5 bases, and 12 bases stayed unmatched. This CDR3 contains 17 residues. The sequencing input was PBMCs or T cells enriched from blood (not recorded which). The receptor was derived from a man between 25 and 39 years old who had recovered from COVID-19. The chain couples TRBV3-1 (or the pseudogene TRBV3-2) to TRBJ2-1; 10 bases are shared with TRBD2. Here the CDR3 reads CASSAAGTSASNNEQFF. For the CDR3, the DNA is TGTGCCAGCAGCGCGGCCGGGACTAGCGCGTCAAACAATGAGCAGTTCTTC.